The rows below give T cell receptor beta chains drawn from one sample of a study of blood T cell repertoires in COVID-19. TCRdb's table, derived via immunoSEQ multiplex PCR, lists solely in-frame clones and lacks some. The data show approximately 200,000 clones, with 75% to 90% seen just once and about 4% held by the top ten. What was sequenced was PBMCs or T cells enriched from blood (not recorded which). The receptors originated from a woman younger than 45 who had been exposed to COVID-19. The CDR3 runs from the conserved cysteine through the conserved F or W. Fields, in order: J gene, CDR3 length, V gene, clone size, D gene, CDR3 DNA, CDR3 protein. D genes are given only for firm matches. Not all rows give a size; the values are once, few, many and, for expanded clones, a class.

TRBJ1-1 17 TRBV9 - TRBD1 TGTGCCAGCAGCCTTGCTACAGGGGCCCCGACCGAAAGTGAAGCTTTCTTT CASSLATGAPTESEAFF
TRBJ1-2 14 TRBV5-1 - - TGCGCCAGCAGCTTGCGGCCAGGGGAATATGGCTACACCTTC CASSLRPGEYGYTF
TRBJ2-7 16 TRBV4-1 - TRBD1 TGCGCCAGCAGCCGCTCCGAGAGGACAGGGGGGTACGAGCAGTACTTC CASSRSERTGGYEQYF
TRBJ2-1 15 TRBV7-3 - TRBD2 TGTGCCAGCAGCTTAACAGCGGGGGGCGGATATGAGCAGTTCTTC CASSLTAGGGYEQFF
TRBJ2-4 12 TRBV6-5 - - TGTGCCAGCACCGGCGGGAAAAACATTCAGTACTTC CASTGGKNIQYF
TRBJ1-1 14 TRBV19 - - TGTGCCAGTAGTGGGCAGGGGCTGAGCACTGAAGCTTTCTTT CASSGQGLSTEAFF
TRBJ2-7 13 TRBV27 - TRBD1 TGTGCCACCAGTGACAGGGGGCCCTACGAGCAGTACTTC CATSDRGPYEQYF
TRBJ2-1 14 TRBV6-5 many - TGTGCCAGCACCTTAGAATGGCAGACAATGAGGCAGTTCTTC CASTLEWQTMRQFF
TRBJ2-3 15 TRBV7-3 - - TGTGCCAGCAGCTTAGGGGCCTATTCCACAGATACGCAGTATTTT CASSLGAYSTDTQYF
TRBJ2-1 16 TRBV5-1 - TRBD2 TGCGCCAGCAGCGGCTGGACTAGCGGGGATGTTAATGAGCAGTTCTTC CASSGWTSGDVNEQFF
TRBJ1-6 15 TRBV11-2 - - TGTGCCAGCAGCTTCGCCTACCCGGTTTATTCACCCCTCCACTTT CASSFAYPVYSPLHF
TRBJ2-3 15 TRBV3-1/TRBV3-2 - TRBD2 TGTGCCAGCAGCCAAGTAGCGGGGGGTGCAGATACGCAGTATTTT CASSQVAGGADTQYF
TRBJ1-1 13 TRBV5-1 few - TGCGCCAGCAGCCGGGACAAGAACACTGAAGCTTTCTTT CASSRDKNTEAFF
TRBJ2-2 14 TRBV6-5 once TRBD1 TGTGCCGGCCGGGACAGAATTAACACCGGGGAGCTGTTTTTT CAGRDRINTGELFF
TRBJ1-1 15 TRBV11-3 - - TGTGCCAGCAGCCCAGGACATTCGACGAACACTGAAGCTTTCTTT CASSPGHSTNTEAFF
TRBJ1-2 13 TRBV30 - - TGTGCCTGGAGTGTCCGGGACAACCTTGGCTACACCTTC CAWSVRDNLGYTF
TRBJ1-6 15 TRBV27 - - TGTGCCAGCAGTTTATCGAGTACAGGGATTTCACCCCTCCACTTT CASSLSSTGISPLHF
TRBJ1-1 11 TRBV12-3/TRBV12-4 - - TGTGCCAGCAGTTCCCACACTAAAGCTTTCTTT CASSSHTKAFF
TRBJ1-1 14 TRBV19 - - TGTGCCAGTAGCCGGGAGGGCCCGAACACTGAAGCTTTCTTT CASSREGPNTEAFF
TRBJ2-4 15 TRBV10-3 - TRBD2 TGTGCCATCAGTGGGTCTAGCGGGGGGGCGAACATTCAGTACTTC CAISGSSGGANIQYF
TRBJ1-2 14 TRBV29-1 once - TGCAGCGTCCCCAAGGGGAGGGGTTCCTTTGGCTACACCTTC CSVPKGRGSFGYTF
TRBJ2-1 18 TRBV2 few TRBD2 TGTGCCAGCACCCCCCCTGAGTGGCGGGGGGGCCGAAGCAATGAGCAGTTCTTC CASTPPEWRGGRSNEQFF
TRBJ2-7 16 TRBV5-1 - TRBD2 TGCGCCAGCAATCCCCAGGGAGGGGCCAACTCCTACGAGCAGTACTTC CASNPQGGANSYEQYF
TRBJ1-5 15 TRBV12-5 - TRBD1 TGTGCTAGTGGTTTGGACCGACAGGGTACTCAGCCCCAGCATTTT CASGLDRQGTQPQHF
TRBJ2-7 15 TRBV5-4 - TRBD2 TGTGCCAGCAGCGCAGGAGGAAGCGGGGTCCTAGAAGAGTACTTC CASSAGGSGVLEEYF
TRBJ1-2 16 TRBV28 few TRBD1 TGTGCCAGCAGTTACCAACAGGGGGGGTCTCACTATGGCTACACCTTC CASSYQQGGSHYGYTF
TRBJ1-3 16 TRBV7-8 - - TGTGCCAGCAGCTTAACCGGGACAACCTCTGGAAACACCATATATTTT CASSLTGTTSGNTIYF
TRBJ2-2 18 TRBV19 - TRBD1 TGTGCCAGTAGTATAAGGGACGCGGGACAGGGGGGAACCGGGGAGCTGTTTTTT CASSIRDAGQGGTGELFF
TRBJ1-2 16 TRBV4-2 - - TGTGCCAGCAGCCCCTTAACCCCGACTGGTAACTATGGCTACACCTTC CASSPLTPTGNYGYTF
TRBJ2-1 16 TRBV5-1 - TRBD2 TGCGCCAGCAACCCTTTTGGCGGGGGGGCCGGCAATGAGCAGTTCTTC CASNPFGGGAGNEQFF
TRBJ2-7 13 TRBV29-1 - TRBD1 TGCAGCGTTGAACGACAGGGTTTACCTGAGCAGTACTTC CSVERQGLPEQYF
TRBJ1-2 16 TRBV3-1/TRBV3-2 - TRBD1 TGTGCCAGCAGCCTAGGGGGCGTCTCCCCAATGGATGGCTACACCTTC CASSLGGVSPMDGYTF
TRBJ1-5 14 TRBV5-1 - - TGCGCCAGCAGCCCGGACGGGGGTGGGCAGCCCCAGCATTTT CASSPDGGGQPQHF